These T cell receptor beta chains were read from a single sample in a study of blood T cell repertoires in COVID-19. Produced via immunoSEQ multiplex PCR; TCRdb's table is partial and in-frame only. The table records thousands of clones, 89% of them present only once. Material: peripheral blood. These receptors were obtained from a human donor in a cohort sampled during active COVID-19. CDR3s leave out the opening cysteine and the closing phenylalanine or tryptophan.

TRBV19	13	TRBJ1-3	ASSQAGITGNTIY
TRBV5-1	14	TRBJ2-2	ASSLRAGGHTGELF
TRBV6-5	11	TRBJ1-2	ASRTDGYYGYT
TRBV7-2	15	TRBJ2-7	ASSLWVGARSVMEQY
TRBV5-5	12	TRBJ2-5	ASSNLRGQETQY
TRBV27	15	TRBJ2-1	ASGRDLGLAGGPEQF
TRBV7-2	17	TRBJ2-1	ASSLESSGGPSSYNEQF
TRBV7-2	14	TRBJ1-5	ASSRGDRVSNQPQH
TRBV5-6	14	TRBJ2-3	ASNPLGVSGTDTQY
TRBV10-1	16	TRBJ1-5	ASSESITGPRVNQPQH
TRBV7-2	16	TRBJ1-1	ASSLAPIPQGANTEAF
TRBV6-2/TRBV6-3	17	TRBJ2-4	ASSSILRDRVLAKNIQY
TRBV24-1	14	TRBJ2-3	ATSDRTSGRTDTQY
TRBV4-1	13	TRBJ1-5	ASSRTGGYNQPQH
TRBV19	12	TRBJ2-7	ASSPTRGTYEQY
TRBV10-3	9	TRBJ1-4	ATQGNEKLF
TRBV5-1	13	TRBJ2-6	ASSLWPGGANVLT
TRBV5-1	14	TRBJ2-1	ASSLAQGGSYNEQF
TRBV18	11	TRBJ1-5	ASSPDRMQPQH
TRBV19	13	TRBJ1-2	ASSVRDRGSFGYT
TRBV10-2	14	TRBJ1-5	ASSEAGQGANQPQH
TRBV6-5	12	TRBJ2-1	ASGRDRAYNEQF